The T cell receptor beta chain described here comes from a study of blood T cell repertoires in COVID-19. For the study at large: T cells, B-cell-depleted T cells, or PBMCs provided the cDNA or gDNA that served as material.

CDR3 length: 19 amino acids. Germline-derived CDR1 and CDR2 are MDHEN and SYDVKM. Germline trimming cut 5 bases from V and 5 bases from J; bases unmatched to any gene: 22. The data were produced by immunoSEQ multiplex PCR, yet TCRdb's version contains in-frame clones alone and is incomplete. Seen here are roughly 260,000 clones, approximately 86% observed once, and the top ten hold over 2.5%. The clonotype comes from a woman under 30 who had recovered from COVID-19. V is TRBV28 and J is TRBJ2-5; 8 positions match TRBD2. The sample consisted of PBMCs or T cells enriched from blood (not recorded which). The CDR3 DNA sequence: TGTGCCAGCAGTAGCCTGGTCGACGAACTAGCGGACTACAGGGAGACCCAGTACTTC. Translating gives CASSSLVDELADYRETQYF.